The TCR beta chain described here comes from a study of control samples from healthy donors and cancer patients. Only in-frame clones appear in the TCRdb table, and some are missing; sequencing was by immunoSEQ multiplex PCR. The sample has roughly 84,000 clones; about nine tenths are singletons. This CDR3 has 15 amino acids. CDR1 is SGHTA, CDR2 FQGNSA, per germline. The V gene lost 1 base and the J gene lost 0 bases, with 7 bases spanning the gap. The clonotype comes from a man in his fifties in good health. Sequencing was carried out using blood. The chain couples TRBV7-2 to TRBJ2-4; no firm D call. The CDR3 here is CASSLDTGAKNIQYF. CDR3 nucleotides: TGTGCCAGCAGCTTAGATACGGGAGCCAAAAACATTCAGTACTTC.